The sequence of this T cell receptor beta chain was determined in a study of cytomegalovirus exposure and HLA in healthy donors. CDR1 is KGHSH and CDR2 is LQKENI in the germline V gene. V lost 1 base to trimming and J lost 0 bases, with 11 bases between them. CDR3 length: 16 residues. In the PCR, 60 Vbeta and 13 Jbeta primers were used. The repertoire was sequenced with immunoSEQ multiplex PCR; TCRdb's copy has only in-frame clones and lacks some. The data hold tens of thousands of clones, with approximately 80% observed a single time. The sequence came from a man under 40 in good health and CMV-seronegative. The rearrangement uses TRBV18 and TRBJ2-3; possibly TRBD2 for D (6 bases). Sequenced sample: PBMCs. The CDR3 loop reads CASSPRTGLSTDTQYF. CDR3 DNA: TGTGCCAGCTCACCACGTACAGGACTAAGCACAGATACGCAGTATTTT.